Below, one T cell receptor beta chain is given with its context. What it binds is not known. This sample is part of a study of cytomegalovirus exposure and HLA in healthy donors. The length of the CDR3 is 14 residues. The ends were cut back, 6 bases at V and 0 bases at J, with 11 bases in the middle. Germline V lookup: CDR1 MNHNS, CDR2 SASEGT. The PCR was carried out with 60 Vbeta primers and 13 Jbeta primers. Profiled with immunoSEQ multiplex PCR; TCRdb holds only in-frame clones, not every one. This table holds about 120,000 clones, 67% found once. Notes on the study in general: The authors later linked a missense DCLRE1C variant to TCR beta V- and J-gene trimming. TRBV6-2, TRBV6-3 and some other V segments were excluded as indistinguishable.

This chain connects TRBV6-1 to TRBJ1-2; D is undetermined. This receptor was identified in a man aged 18 to 35 in good health and CMV-seropositive. The sample consisted of PBMCs. The CDR3 sequence is CASSRGITNYGYTF. DNA of the CDR3: TGTGCCAGCAGCAGAGGGATTACTAACTATGGCTACACCTTC.